The clone carrying this T cell receptor beta chain has a count of ten or more. Antigen: not known. Sequencing libraries for TCR beta were prepared with iRepertoire HTBI primers and Arm-PCR of CDR3 regions. TCRdb fed the multiplex PCR reads into MiXCR, producing one record per CDR3 protein. This table has some 250,000 distinct CDR3 sequences, around 20% appearing once. Stated time point: newly diagnosed GD, antithyroid drugs for less than 3 months. The TCR library was made from RNA that had been extracted from PBMCs in TRIzol. This sample is drawn from a study of regulatory T cells in long-lasting Graves disease. Points from the study as a whole: No thyroid tissue was studied; the work used peripheral blood only.

Sequences were derived from peripheral blood mononuclear cells (PBMCs), sampled at new diagnosis, from a patient treated with antithyroid drugs. The sequence was collected from a female donor with Graves disease.

The CDR3 DNA follows: TGTGCCAGCAGTTTCTACGGACTAGCGGGGGGGCAAGAGACCCAGTACTTC. Its translation is CASSFYGLAGGQETQYF. The rearrangement links TRBV28 to TRBJ2-5, with 15 bases identical to TRBD2. The CDR3 contains 17 residues. V shed 3 bases, J shed 2 bases, and the junction held 4 bases outside the gene matches. Germline lookup yields CDR1 MDHEN and CDR2 SYDVKM.